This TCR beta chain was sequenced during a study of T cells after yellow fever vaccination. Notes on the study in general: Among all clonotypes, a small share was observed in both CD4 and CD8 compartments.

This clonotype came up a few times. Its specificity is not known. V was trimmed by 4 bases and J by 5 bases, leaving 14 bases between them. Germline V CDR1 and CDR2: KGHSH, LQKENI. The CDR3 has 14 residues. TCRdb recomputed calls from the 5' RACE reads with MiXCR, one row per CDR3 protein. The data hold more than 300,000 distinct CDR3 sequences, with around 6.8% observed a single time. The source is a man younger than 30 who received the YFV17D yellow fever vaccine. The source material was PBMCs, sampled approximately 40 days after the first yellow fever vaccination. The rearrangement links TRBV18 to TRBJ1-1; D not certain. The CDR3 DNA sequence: TGTGCCAGCTCACGTCGGGAGGAGGTAACTGAAGCTTTCTTT. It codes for CASSRREEVTEAFF.